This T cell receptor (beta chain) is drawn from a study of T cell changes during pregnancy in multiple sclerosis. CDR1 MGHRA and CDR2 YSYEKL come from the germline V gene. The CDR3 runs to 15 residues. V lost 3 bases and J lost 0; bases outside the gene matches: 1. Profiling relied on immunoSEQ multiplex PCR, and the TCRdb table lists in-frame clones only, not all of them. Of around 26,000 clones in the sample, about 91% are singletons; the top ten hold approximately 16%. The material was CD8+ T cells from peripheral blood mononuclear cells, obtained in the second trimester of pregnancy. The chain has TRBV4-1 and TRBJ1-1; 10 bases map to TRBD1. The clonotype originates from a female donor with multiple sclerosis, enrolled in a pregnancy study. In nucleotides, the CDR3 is TGCGCCAGCAGCCACGGGACAGGGGTGAACACTGAAGCTTTCTTT. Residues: CASSHGTGVNTEAFF.